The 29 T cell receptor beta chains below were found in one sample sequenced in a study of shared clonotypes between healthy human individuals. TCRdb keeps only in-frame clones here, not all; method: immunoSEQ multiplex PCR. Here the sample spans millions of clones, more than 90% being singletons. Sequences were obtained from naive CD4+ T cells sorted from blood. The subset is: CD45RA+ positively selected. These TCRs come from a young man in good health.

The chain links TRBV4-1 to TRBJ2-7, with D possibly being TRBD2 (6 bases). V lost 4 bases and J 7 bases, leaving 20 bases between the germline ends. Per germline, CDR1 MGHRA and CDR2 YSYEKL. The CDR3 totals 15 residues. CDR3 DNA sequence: TGCGCCAGCAGCCCTCCTCTAGCGATCCCTACGGAGCAGTACTTC. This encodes CASSPPLAIPTEQYF.

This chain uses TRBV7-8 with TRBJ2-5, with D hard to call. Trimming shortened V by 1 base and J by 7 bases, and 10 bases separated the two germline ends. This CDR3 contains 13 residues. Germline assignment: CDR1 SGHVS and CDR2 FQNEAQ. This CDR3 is CASSLVELGTQYF. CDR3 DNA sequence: TGTGCCAGCAGCTTAGTCGAGCTGGGGACCCAGTACTTC.

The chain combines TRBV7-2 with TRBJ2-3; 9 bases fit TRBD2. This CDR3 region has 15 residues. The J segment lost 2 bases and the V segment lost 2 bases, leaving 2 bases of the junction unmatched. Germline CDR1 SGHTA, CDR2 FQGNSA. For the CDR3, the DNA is TGTGCCAGCAGCTTAAGCGGGAGGACCACAGATACGCAGTATTTT. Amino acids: CASSLSGRTTDTQYF.

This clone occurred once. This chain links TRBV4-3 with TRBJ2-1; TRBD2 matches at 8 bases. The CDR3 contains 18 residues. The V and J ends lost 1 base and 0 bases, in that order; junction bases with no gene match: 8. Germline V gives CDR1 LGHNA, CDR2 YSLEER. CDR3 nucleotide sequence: TGCGCCAGCAGCCAAGGTTTACGCGGGAGGCCCTCCTACAATGAGCAGTTCTTC. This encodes CASSQGLRGRPSYNEQFF.

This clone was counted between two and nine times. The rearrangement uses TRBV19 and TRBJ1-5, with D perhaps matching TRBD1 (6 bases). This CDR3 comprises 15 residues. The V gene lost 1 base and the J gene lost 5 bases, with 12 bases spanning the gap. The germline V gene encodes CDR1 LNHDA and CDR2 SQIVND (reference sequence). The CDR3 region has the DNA TGTGCCAGTAGTATAGGGGGCAGGGGCCATCAGCCCCAGCATTTT. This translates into CASSIGGRGHQPQHF.

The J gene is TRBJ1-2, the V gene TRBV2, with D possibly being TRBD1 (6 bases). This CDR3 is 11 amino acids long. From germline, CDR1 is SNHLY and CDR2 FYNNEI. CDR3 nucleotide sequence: TGTGTAGATGGGGGGCAGGATGGCTACACCTTC. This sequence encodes CVDGGQDGYTF.

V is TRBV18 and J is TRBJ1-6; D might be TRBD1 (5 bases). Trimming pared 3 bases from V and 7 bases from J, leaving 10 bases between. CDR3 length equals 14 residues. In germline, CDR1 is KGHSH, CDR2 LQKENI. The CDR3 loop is CASSPGAKNSPLHF. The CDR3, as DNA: TGTGCCAGCTCACCCGGGGCCAAAAATTCACCCCTCCACTTT.

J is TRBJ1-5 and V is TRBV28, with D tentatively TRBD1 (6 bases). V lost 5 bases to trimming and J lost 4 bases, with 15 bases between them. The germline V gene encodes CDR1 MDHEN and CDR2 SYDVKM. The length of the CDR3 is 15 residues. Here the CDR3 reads CASSPGTSRNQPQHF. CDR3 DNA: TGTGCCAGCAGTCCCGGGACATCCCGGAATCAGCCCCAGCATTTT. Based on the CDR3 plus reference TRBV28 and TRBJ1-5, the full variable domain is DVKVTQSSRYLVKRTGEKVFLECVQDMDHENMFWYRQDPGLGLRLIYFSYDVKMKEKGDIPEGYSVSREKKERFSLILESASTNQTSMYLCASSPGTSRNQPQHFGDGTRLSIL.

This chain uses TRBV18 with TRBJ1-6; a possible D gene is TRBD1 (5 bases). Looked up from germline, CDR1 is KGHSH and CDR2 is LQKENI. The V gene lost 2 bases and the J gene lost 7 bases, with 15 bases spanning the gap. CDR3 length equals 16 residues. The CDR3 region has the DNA TGTGCCAGCTCACCATCCGAGGGACCGGACAATTCACCCCTCCACTTT. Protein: CASSPSEGPDNSPLHF.

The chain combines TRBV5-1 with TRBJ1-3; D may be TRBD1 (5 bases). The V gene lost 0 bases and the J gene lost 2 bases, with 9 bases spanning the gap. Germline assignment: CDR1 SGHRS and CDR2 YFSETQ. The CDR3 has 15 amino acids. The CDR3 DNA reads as TGCGCCAGCAGCTTGGTGGAGGGGACTGGAAACACCATATATTTT. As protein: CASSLVEGTGNTIYF.

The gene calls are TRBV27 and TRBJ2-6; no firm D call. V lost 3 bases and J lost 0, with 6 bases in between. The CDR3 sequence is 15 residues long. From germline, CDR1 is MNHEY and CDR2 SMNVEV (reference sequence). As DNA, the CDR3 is TGTGCCAGCAGTTTTTACCGCTCTGGGGCCAACGTCCTGACTTTC. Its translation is CASSFYRSGANVLTF. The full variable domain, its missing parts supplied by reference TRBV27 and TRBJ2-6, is EAQVTQNPRYLITVTGKKLTVTCSQNMNHEYMSWYRQDPGLGLRQIYYSMNVEVTDKGDVPEGYKVSRKEKRNFPLILESPSPNQTSLYFCASSFYRSGANVLTFGAGSRLTVL.

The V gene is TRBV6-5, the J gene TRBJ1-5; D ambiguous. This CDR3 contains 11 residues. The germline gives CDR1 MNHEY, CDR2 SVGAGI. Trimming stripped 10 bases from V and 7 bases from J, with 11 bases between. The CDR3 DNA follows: TGTGCCACCATTCATGGGCAGCCCCAGCATTTT. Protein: CATIHGQPQHF.

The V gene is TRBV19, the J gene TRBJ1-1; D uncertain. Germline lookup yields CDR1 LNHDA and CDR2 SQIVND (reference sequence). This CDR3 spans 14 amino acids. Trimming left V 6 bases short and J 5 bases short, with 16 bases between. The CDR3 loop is CASSTWAGETEAFF. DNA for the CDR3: TGTGCCAGTAGCACCTGGGCCGGGGAAACTGAAGCTTTCTTT.

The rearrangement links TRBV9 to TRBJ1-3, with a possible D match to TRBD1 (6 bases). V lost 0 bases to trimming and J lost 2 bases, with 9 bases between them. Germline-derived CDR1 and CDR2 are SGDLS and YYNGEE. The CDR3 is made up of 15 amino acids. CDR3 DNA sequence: TGTGCCAGCAGCGTAGTGACAGGTCCTGGAAACACCATATATTTT. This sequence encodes CASSVVTGPGNTIYF.

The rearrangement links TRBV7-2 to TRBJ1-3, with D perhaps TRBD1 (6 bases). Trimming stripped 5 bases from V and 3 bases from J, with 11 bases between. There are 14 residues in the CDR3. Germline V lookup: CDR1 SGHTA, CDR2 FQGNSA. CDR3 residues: CASSLGQIGNTIYF. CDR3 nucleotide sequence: TGTGCCAGCAGCCTCGGACAGATTGGAAACACCATATATTTT.

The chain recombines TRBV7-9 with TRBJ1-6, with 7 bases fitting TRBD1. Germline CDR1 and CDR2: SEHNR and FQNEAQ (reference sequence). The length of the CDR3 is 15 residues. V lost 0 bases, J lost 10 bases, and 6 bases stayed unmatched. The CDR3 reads CASSLATGNGSPLHF. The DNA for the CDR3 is TGTGCCAGCAGCTTAGCGACAGGGAATGGGTCACCCCTCCACTTT.

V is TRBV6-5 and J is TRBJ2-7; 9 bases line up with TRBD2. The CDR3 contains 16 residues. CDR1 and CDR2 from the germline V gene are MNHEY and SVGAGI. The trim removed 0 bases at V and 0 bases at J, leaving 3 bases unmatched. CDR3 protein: CASSYSGAGGSYEQYF. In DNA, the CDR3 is TGTGCCAGCAGTTACTCAGGAGCGGGAGGCTCCTACGAGCAGTACTTC.

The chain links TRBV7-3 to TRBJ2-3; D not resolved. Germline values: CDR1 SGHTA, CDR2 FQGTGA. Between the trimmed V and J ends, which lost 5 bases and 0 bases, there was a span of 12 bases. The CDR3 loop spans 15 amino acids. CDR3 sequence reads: CASSQLGPSTDTQYF. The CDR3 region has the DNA TGTGCCAGCAGCCAACTTGGCCCTAGCACAGATACGCAGTATTTT.

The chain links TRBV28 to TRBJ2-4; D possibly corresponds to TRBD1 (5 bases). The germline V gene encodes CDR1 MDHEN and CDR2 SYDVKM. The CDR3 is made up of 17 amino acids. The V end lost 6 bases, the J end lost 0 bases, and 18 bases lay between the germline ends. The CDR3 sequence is CASSPLDTILAKNIQYF. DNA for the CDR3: TGTGCCAGCAGCCCCTTGGACACTATCTTAGCCAAAAACATTCAGTACTTC.

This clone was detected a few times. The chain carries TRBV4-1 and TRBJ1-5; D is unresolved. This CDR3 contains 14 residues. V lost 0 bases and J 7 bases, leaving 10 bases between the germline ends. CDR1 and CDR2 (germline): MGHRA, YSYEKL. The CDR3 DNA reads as TGCGCCAGCAGCCAAGAGCAGGTAGGACAGCCCCAGCATTTT. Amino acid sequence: CASSQEQVGQPQHF.

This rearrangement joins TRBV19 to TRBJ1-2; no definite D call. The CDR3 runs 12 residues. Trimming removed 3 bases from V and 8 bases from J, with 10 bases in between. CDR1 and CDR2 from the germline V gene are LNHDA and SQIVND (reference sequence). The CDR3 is CASSIGDGGYTF. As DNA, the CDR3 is TGTGCCAGTAGTATTGGTGACGGCGGCTACACCTTC. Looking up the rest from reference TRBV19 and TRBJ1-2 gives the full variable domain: DGGITQSPKYLFRKEGQNVTLSCEQNLNHDAMYWYRQDPGQGLRLIYYSQIVNDFQKGDIAEGYSVSREKKESFPLTVTSAQKNPTAFYLCASSIGDGGYTFGSGTRLTVV.

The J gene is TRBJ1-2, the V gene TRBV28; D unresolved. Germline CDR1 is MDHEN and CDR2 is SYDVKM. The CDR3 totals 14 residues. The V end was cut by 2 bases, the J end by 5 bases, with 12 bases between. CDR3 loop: CASSLQNPSYGYTF. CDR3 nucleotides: TGTGCCAGCAGTTTACAGAACCCCTCTTATGGCTACACCTTC.

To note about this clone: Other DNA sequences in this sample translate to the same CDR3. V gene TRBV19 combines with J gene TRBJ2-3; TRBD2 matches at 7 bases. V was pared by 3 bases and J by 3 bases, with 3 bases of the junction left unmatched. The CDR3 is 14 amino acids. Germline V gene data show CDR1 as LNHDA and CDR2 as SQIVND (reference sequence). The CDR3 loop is CASSIPGGTDTQYF. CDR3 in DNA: TGTGCCAGTAGTATCCCCGGGGGGACAGATACGCAGTATTTT.

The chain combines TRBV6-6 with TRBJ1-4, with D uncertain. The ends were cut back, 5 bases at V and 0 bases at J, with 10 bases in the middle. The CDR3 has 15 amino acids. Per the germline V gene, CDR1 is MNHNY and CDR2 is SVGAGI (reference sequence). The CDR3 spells CASSQGFATNEKLFF. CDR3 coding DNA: TGTGCCAGCAGTCAAGGATTTGCAACTAATGAAAAACTGTTTTTT.

CDR3 protein: CAWDPGTSSRELFF. CDR3 DNA: TGTGCCTGGGATCCCGGGACTAGCTCTCGGGAGCTGTTTTTT. V usage is TRBV30 and J usage is TRBJ2-2, with 9 bases matching TRBD2. The CDR3 covers 14 residues. The V segment lost 5 bases and the J segment 9 bases; nucleotides outside the gene matches: 10. Germline CDR1 and CDR2: GTSNPN and SVGIG (reference sequence).

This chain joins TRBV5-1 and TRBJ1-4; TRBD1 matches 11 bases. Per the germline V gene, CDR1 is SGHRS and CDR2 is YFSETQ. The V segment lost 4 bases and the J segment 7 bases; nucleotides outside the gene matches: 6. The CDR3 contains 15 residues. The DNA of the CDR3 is TGCGCCAGCAGCACGGACAGGGGGCGCGGTGAAAAACTGTTTTTT. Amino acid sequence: CASSTDRGRGEKLFF.

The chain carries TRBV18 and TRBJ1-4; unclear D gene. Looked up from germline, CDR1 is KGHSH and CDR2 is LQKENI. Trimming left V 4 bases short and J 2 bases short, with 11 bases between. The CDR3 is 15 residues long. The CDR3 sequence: CASSLNLATNEKLFF. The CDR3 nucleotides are TGTGCCAGCTCACTCAATCTGGCCACTAATGAAAAACTGTTTTTT. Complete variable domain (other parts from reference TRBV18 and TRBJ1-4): NAGVMQNPRHLVRRRGQEARLRCSPMKGHSHVYWYRQLPEEGLKFMVYLQKENIIDESGMPKERFSAEFPKEGPSILRIQQVVRGDSAAYFCASSLNLATNEKLFFGSGTQLSVL.

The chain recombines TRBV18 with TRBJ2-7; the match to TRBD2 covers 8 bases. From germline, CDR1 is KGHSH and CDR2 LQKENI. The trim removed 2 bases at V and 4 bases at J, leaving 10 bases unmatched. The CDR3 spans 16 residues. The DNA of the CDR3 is TGTGCCAGCTCACCAATCATGGCTAGCGGGTTGTACGAGCAGTACTTC. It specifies CASSPIMASGLYEQYF.

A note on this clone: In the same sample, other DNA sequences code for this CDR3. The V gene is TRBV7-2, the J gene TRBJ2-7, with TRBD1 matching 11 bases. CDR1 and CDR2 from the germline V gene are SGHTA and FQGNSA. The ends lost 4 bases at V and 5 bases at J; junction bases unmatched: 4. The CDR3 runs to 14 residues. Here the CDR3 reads CASSSRDRGNEQYF. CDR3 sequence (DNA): TGTGCCAGCAGCTCCCGGGACAGGGGGAACGAGCAGTACTTC.